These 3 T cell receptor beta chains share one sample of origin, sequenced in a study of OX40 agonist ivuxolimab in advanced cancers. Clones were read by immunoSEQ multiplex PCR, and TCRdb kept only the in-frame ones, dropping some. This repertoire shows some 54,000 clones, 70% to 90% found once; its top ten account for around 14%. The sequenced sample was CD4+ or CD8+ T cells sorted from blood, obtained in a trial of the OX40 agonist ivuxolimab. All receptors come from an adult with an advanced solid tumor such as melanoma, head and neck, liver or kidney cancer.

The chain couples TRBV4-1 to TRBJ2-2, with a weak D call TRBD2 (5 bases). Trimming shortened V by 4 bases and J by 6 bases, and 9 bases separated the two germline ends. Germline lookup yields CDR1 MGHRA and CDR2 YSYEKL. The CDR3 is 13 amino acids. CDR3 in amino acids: CASSLGSAGELFF. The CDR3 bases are TGCGCCAGCAGCCTAGGGAGTGCCGGGGAGCTGTTTTTT.

The CDR3 bases are TGCAGCGTCGGATTTGGCTCCCCCCCAGGGGAGACCCAGTACTTC. This translates into CSVGFGSPPGETQYF. The V and J genes are TRBV29-1 and TRBJ2-5, with D tentatively TRBD1 (5 bases). The CDR3 spans 15 residues. Looked up from germline, CDR1 is SQVTM and CDR2 is ANQGSEA. Trimming took off 6 bases at V and 5 bases at J, with 22 bases between the two ends.

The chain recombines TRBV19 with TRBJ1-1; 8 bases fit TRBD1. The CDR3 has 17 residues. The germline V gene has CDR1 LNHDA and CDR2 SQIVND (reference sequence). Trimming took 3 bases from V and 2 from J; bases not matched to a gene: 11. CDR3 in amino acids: CASSMLELGQANTEAFF. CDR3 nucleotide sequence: TGTGCCAGTAGTATGCTCGAACTGGGACAGGCAAACACTGAAGCTTTCTTT.